This T cell receptor (beta chain) was found in a study of neurological immune-mediated disorders. MiXCR was run by TCRdb on the 5' RACE reads, yielding one entry per CDR3 protein. The data contain more than 50,000 distinct CDR3 sequences, 4% to 6% of them singletons. Germline V gene data show CDR1 as LNHNV and CDR2 as YYDKDF (reference sequence). The V gene end was trimmed by 5 bases and the J gene end by 6 bases; junction bases not matched to a gene: 5. The CDR3 extends over 14 amino acids. This clonotype was seen repeatedly, ten times or more. Sample: PBMCs. The chain has TRBV15 and TRBJ2-3; 10 nucleotides align to TRBD2. The receptor was derived from a woman younger than 45 with multiple sclerosis. The DNA of the CDR3 is TGTGCCACCAGCCAGGGACTAGCGCCCGATACGCAGTATTTT. Its translation is CATSQGLAPDTQYF.